The clone carrying this T cell receptor (beta chain) has a count of ten or more. Germline CDR1 and CDR2: MNHEY and SMNVEV (reference sequence). V shed 3 bases and J 3 bases; nucleotides not matched to a gene: 9. The CDR3 length is 16 residues. The sample is drawn from a study of molecular identifiers for immune sequencing clone quantification. TCRdb reanalysed the PCR reads using MiXCR and keeps one entry per CDR3 protein. The repertoire holds some 590,000 distinct CDR3 sequences, with less than 30% as singletons. The chain recombines TRBV27 with TRBJ2-7; TRBD1 matches 9 bases. Sequencing input: naive CD8+ T cells from blood, with Jurkat cell RNA spiked in. Subset meaning: FACS-sorted CD8+CD4-CCR7+CD45RA+ naive T cells. The source is a human donor in good health. Some libraries in this study had Jurkat cell RNA spiked in. The CDR3: CASSLGAGTGFYEQYF. The CDR3 nucleotides are TGTGCCAGCAGTTTGGGTGCTGGGACAGGGTTCTACGAGCAGTACTTC.